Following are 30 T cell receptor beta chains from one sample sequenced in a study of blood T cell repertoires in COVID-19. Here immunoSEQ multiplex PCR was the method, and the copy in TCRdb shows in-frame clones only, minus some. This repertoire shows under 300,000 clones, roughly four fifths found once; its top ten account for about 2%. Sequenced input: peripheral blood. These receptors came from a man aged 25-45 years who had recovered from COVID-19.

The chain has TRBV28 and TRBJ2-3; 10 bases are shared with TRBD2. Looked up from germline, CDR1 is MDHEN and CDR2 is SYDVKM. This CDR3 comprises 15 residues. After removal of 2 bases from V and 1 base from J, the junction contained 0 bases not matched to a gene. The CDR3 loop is CASSLLAGGTDTQYF. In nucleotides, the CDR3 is TGTGCCAGCAGTTTACTAGCGGGGGGCACAGATACGCAGTATTTT.

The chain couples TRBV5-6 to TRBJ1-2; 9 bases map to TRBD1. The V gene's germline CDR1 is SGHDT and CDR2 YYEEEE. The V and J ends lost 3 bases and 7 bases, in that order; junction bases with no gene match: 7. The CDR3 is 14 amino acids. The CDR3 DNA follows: TGTGCCAGCAGCTATCCACAGGGGGCGTTTGGCTACACCTTC. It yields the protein CASSYPQGAFGYTF.

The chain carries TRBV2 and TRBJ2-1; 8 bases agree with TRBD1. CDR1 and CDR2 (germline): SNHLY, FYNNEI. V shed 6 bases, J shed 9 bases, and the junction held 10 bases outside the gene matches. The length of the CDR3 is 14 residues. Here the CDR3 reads CASSRDRFRSEQFF. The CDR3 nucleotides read TGTGCCAGCAGCCGGGACAGGTTCAGGAGTGAGCAGTTCTTC. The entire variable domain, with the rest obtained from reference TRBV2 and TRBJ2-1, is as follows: EPEVTQTPSHQVTQMGQEVILRCVPISNHLYFYWYRQILGQKVEFLVSFYNNEISEKSEIFDDQFSVERPDGSNFTLKIRSTKLEDSAMYFCASSRDRFRSEQFFGPGTRLTVL.

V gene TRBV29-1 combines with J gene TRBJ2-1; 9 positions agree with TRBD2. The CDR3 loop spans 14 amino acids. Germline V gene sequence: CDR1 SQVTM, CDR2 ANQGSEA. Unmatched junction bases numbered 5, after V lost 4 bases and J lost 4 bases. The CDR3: CSVGAGGRYNEQFF. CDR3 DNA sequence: TGCAGCGTTGGAGCGGGGGGAAGGTACAATGAGCAGTTCTTC.

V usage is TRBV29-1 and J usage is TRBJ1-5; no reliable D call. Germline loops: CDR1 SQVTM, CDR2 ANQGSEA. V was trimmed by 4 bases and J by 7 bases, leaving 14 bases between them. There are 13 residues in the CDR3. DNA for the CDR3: TGCAGCGTTGGACGGAATCCGGGGCAGCCCCAGCATTTT. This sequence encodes CSVGRNPGQPQHF.

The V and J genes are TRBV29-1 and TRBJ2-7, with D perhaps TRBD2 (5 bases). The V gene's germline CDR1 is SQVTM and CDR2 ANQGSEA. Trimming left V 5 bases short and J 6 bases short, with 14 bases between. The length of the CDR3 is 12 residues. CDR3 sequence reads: CSVSGGPGEQYF. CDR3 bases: TGCAGCGTTTCCGGAGGACCTGGCGAGCAGTACTTC.

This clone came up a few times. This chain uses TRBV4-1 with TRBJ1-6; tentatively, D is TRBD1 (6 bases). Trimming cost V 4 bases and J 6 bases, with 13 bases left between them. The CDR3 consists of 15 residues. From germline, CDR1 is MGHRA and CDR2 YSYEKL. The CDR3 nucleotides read TGCGCCAGCAGCCGAGTACAGGGTCGTAATTCACCCCTCCACTTT. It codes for CASSRVQGRNSPLHF.

The DNA for the CDR3 is TGTGCCAGCACCAGAAGCAGCTGCGGAGAGCAGTACGTC. Protein product: CASTRSSCGEQYV. The J gene is TRBJ2-7, the V gene TRBV21-1; the D call of TRBD2 is as the table states it, not checked on the DNA. TRBV21-1 is tagged as a pseudogene. The CDR3 runs to 13 residues.

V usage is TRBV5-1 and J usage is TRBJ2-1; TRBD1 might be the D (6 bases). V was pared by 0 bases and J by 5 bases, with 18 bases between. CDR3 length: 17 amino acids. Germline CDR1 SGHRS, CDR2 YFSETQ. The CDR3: CASSLAPSGAGDNEQFF. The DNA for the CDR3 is TGCGCCAGCAGCTTGGCCCCGTCAGGGGCTGGAGACAATGAGCAGTTCTTC.

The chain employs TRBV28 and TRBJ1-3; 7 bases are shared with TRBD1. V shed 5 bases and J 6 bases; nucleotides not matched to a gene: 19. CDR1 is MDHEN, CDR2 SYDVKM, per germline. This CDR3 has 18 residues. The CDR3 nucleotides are TGTGCCAGCAGTACTATGACTGCAGGGGGAGGAATAGTAAACACCATATATTTT. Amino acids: CASSTMTAGGGIVNTIYF.

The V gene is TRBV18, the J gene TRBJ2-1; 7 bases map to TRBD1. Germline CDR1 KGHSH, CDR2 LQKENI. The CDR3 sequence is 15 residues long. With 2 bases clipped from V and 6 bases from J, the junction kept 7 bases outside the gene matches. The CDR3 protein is CASSPSRGPLNEQFF. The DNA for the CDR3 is TGTGCCAGCTCACCATCGAGGGGGCCCCTCAATGAGCAGTTCTTC.

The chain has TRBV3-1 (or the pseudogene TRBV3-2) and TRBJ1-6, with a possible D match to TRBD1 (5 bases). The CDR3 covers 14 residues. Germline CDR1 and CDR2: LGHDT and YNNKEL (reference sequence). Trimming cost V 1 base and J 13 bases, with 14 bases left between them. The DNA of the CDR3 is TGTGCCAGCAGCCAAGTAGACAGCCGTACCCCCCTCCACTTT. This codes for CASSQVDSRTPLHF.

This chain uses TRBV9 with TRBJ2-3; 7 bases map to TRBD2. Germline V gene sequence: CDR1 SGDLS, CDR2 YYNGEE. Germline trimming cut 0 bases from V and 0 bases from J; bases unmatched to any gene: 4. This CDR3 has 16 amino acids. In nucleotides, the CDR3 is TGTGCCAGCAGCGTAGAAGGCGGGGGAAGCACAGATACGCAGTATTTT. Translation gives CASSVEGGGSTDTQYF.

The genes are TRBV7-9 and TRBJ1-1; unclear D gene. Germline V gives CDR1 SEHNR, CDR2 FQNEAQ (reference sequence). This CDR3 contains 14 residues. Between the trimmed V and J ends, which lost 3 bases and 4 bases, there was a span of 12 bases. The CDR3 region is CASSLEGRSTEAFF. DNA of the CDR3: TGTGCCAGCAGCTTGGAGGGAAGAAGCACTGAAGCTTTCTTT.

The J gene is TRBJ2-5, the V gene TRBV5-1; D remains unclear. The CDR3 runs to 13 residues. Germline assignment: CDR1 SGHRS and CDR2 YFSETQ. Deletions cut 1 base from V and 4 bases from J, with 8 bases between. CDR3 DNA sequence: TGCGCCAGCAGCTTGCCTTCGTCAGAGACCCAGTACTTC. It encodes CASSLPSSETQYF.

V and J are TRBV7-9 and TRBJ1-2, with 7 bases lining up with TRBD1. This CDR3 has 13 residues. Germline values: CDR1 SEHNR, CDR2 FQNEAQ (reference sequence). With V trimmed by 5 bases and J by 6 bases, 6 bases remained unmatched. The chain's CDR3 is CASSQTTGDGYTF. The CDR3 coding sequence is TGTGCCAGCAGCCAAACCACAGGGGATGGCTACACCTTC.

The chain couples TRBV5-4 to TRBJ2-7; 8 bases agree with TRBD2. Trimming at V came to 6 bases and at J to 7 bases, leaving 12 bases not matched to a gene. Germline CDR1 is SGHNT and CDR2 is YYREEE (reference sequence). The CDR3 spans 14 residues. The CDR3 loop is CASNPGGQLREQYF. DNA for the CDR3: TGTGCCAGCAATCCGGGGGGGCAGCTAAGGGAGCAGTACTTC.

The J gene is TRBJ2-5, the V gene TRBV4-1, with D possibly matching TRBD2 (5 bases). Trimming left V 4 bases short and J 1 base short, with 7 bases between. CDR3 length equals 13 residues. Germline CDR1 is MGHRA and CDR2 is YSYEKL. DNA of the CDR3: TGCGCCAGCAGCCCGACTACCCAAGAGACCCAGTACTTC. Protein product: CASSPTTQETQYF.

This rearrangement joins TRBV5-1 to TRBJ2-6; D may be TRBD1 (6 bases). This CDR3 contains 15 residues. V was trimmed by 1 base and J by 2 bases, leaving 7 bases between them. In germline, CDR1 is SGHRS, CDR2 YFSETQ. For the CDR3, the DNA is TGCGCCAGCAGCTTGACAGGGCCTGGGGCCAACGTCCTGACTTTC. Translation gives CASSLTGPGANVLTF.

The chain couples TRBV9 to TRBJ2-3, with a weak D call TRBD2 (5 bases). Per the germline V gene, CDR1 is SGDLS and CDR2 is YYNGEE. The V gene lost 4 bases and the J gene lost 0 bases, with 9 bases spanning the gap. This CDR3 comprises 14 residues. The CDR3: CASSTAVSTDTQYF. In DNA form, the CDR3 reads TGTGCCAGCAGCACAGCGGTTAGCACAGATACGCAGTATTTT. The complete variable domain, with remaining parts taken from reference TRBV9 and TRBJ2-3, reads DSGVTQTPKHLITATGQRVTLRCSPRSGDLSVYWYQQSLDQGLQFLIQYYNGEERAKGNILERFSAQQFPDLHSELNLSSLELGDSALYFCASSTAVSTDTQYFGPGTRLTVL.

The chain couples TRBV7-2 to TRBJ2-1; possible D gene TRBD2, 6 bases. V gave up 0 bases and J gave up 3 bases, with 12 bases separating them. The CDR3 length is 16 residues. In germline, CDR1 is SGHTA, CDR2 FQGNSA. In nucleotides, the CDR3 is TGTGCCAGCAGCTTAGCTGGGACGCGGGGCTACAATGAGCAGTTCTTC. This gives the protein CASSLAGTRGYNEQFF.

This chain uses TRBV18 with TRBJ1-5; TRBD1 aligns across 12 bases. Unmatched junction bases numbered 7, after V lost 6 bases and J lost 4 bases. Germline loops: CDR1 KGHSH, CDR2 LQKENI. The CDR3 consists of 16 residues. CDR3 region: CASSSRDRGLNQPQHF. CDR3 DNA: TGTGCCAGCTCTTCCCGGGACAGGGGGCTTAATCAGCCCCAGCATTTT.

DNA of the CDR3: TGTGCCAGCAGTGGTGGACACCACCTTGGCTCTGGAAACACCATATATTTT. Translated, it gives CASSGGHHLGSGNTIYF. This rearrangement joins TRBV6-1 to TRBJ1-3; D is perhaps TRBD1 (5 bases). Germline CDR1 MNHNS, CDR2 SASEGT. The CDR3 covers 17 residues. The V and J ends lost 4 bases and 0 bases respectively, with 16 bases between them.

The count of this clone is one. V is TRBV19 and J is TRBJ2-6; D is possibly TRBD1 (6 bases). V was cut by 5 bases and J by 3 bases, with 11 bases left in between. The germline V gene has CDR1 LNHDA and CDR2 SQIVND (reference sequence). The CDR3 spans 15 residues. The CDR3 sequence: CASSANRDGANVLTF. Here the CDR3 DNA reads TGTGCCAGTAGTGCCAACAGGGATGGGGCCAACGTCCTGACTTTC.

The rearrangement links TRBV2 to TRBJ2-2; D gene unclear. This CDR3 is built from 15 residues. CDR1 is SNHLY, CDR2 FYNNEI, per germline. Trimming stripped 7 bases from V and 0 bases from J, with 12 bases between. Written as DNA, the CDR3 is TGTGCCAGCAAACGCAGTCAGGCGAACACCGGGGAGCTGTTTTTT. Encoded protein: CASKRSQANTGELFF. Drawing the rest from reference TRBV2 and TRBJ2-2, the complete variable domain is EPEVTQTPSHQVTQMGQEVILRCVPISNHLYFYWYRQILGQKVEFLVSFYNNEISEKSEIFDDQFSVERPDGSNFTLKIRSTKLEDSAMYFCASKRSQANTGELFFGEGSRLTVL.

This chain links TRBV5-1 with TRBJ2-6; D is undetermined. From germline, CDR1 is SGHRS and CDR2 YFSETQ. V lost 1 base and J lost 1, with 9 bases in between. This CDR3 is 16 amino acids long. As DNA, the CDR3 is TGCGCCAGCAGCTTGACCCCGGGTTCTGGGGCCAACGTCCTGACTTTC. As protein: CASSLTPGSGANVLTF.

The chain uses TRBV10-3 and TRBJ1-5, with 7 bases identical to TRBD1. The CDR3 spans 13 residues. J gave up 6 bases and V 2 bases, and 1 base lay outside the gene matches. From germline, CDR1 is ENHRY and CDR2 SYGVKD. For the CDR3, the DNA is TGTGCCATCAGTGAGGACAGGGTTCAGCCCCAGCATTTT. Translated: CAISEDRVQPQHF.

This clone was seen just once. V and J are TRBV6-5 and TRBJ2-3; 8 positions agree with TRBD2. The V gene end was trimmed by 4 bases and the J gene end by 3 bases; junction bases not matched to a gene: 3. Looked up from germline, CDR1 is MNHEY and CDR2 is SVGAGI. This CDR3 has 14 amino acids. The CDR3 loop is CASSSSSGTDTQYF. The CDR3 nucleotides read TGTGCCAGCAGTTCGTCTAGCGGGACAGATACGCAGTATTTT.

In DNA form, the CDR3 reads TGTGCCAGCAGCCAAGGAGCAGGAGAGCAGTTCTTC. Its translation: CASSQGAGEQFF. The chain is built from TRBV3-1 (or the pseudogene TRBV3-2) and TRBJ2-1; D not resolved. V was trimmed by 1 base and J by 10 bases, leaving 8 bases between them. This CDR3 contains 12 residues. Per germline, CDR1 LGHDT and CDR2 YNNKEL (reference sequence).

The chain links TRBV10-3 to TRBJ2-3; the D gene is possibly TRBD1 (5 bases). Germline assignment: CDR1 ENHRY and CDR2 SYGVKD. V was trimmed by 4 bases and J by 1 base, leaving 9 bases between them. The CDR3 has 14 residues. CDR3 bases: TGTGCCATCAGTGGGCAGGGCGGCACAGATACGCAGTATTTT. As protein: CAISGQGGTDTQYF.